The sequence of this T cell receptor beta chain was determined in a study of shared clonotypes between healthy human individuals. Points from the study as a whole: Few donors limited the genetic and exposure-history diversity represented. Among donors, sharing of clonotypes was expected to be affected by sequencing depth. Large sequencing depth failed to make sorted-subset sequencing complete, rarefaction showed.

Sequencing used immunoSEQ multiplex PCR; TCRdb keeps in-frame clones, though not all of them. Of around 2.1 million clones in the sample, approximately 94% were seen once. CDR3 size: 15 residues. Trimming shortened V by 7 bases and J by 2 bases, and 16 bases separated the two germline ends. The germline CDR1 and CDR2 sequences are SGHTA and FQGTGA. Points on this clone: Its antigen remains unknown.

Only CD45RO-negative cells positively selected for CCR7 counted as naive CD8 cells, so terminally differentiated effector memory CD45RA+ cells were excluded. Adult Caucasians living in Nashville, Tennessee made up all of the donors. Sequenced sample: naive CD8+ T cells from PBMCs. The source is a man between 18 and 29 years old in good health. Some clones in this sample may be carry-over from other donors' samples. The chain couples TRBV7-3 to TRBJ2-3; tentative D call: TRBD2 (6 bases). CDR3 amino acids: CASKSTSSNTDTQYF. CDR3 nucleotides: TGTGCCAGCAAGTCCACTAGCTCAAACACAGATACGCAGTATTTT.